The 21 T cell receptor beta chains presented below share a single source sample, sequenced in a study of blood T cell repertoires in COVID-19 (TCRdb year 2020). The library was generated by the immunoSEQ multiplex PCR assay. Not all clones reach the TCRdb copy of this immuneACCESS table, which keeps in-frame sequences only. Checked studies attribute under half of the gap to unresolved V genes and leave the rest unexplained. In all, the sample holds under 150,000 clones, and approximately 80% of those were seen once. The top ten clonotypes cover roughly 1.9% of the sample. The sample was peripheral blood. These receptors originate from an older man with acute or convalescent COVID-19.

This chain uses TRBV27 with TRBJ1-6; 11 bases are a match to TRBD1. After removal of 7 bases from V and 7 bases from J, the junction contained 9 bases not matched to a gene. The CDR3 length is 16 residues. Per germline, CDR1 MNHEY and CDR2 SMNVEV (reference sequence). This CDR3 reads CASTTPRTGGNSPLHF. The DNA of the CDR3 is TGTGCCAGCACTACCCCCCGGACAGGGGGCAATTCACCCCTCCACTTT.

V usage is TRBV4-1 and J usage is TRBJ1-4; tentative D call: TRBD1 (6 bases). The CDR3 spans 18 residues. The germline CDR1 and CDR2 sequences are MGHRA and YSYEKL. Trimming took off 2 bases at V and 5 bases at J, with 21 bases between the two ends. In nucleotides, the CDR3 is TGCGCCAGCAGCCAAATCGTAGCTAAGGGGGGGATAAATGAAAAACTGTTTTTT. The encoded protein is CASSQIVAKGGINEKLFF.

This rearrangement joins TRBV5-8 to TRBJ2-6; D call uncertain. V lost 0 bases and J lost 2, with 6 bases in between. CDR1 is SGHTS, CDR2 YDEGEE, per germline. CDR3 length: 15 residues. The CDR3 DNA reads as TGTGCCAGCAGCTTGGGAGGTGCTGGGGCCAACGTCCTGACTTTC. Translation gives CASSLGGAGANVLTF.

This clone appeared a single time. The chain employs TRBV3-1 (or the pseudogene TRBV3-2) and TRBJ1-3; no clear D. Germline assignment: CDR1 LGHDT and CDR2 YNNKEL (reference sequence). The CDR3 is 14 residues long. V was trimmed by 4 bases and J by 3 bases, leaving 10 bases between them. The CDR3 DNA follows: TGTGCCAGCAGCCCGGTCATTGGTGGAAACACCATATATTTT. Translated: CASSPVIGGNTIYF.

This clone has a handful of counts. V and J are TRBV5-1 and TRBJ2-3; unclear D gene. This CDR3 comprises 14 residues. Germline CDR1 reads SGHRS; CDR2 reads YFSETQ. V gave up 5 bases and J gave up 0 bases, with 10 bases separating them. The CDR3 loop reads CASRNQRSTDTQYF. CDR3 coding DNA: TGCGCCAGCAGGAACCAGCGAAGCACAGATACGCAGTATTTT.

The chain combines TRBV7-2 with TRBJ2-3, with D maybe TRBD2 (7 bases). CDR1 SGHTA and CDR2 FQGNSA come from the germline V gene. CDR3 length: 16 residues. Deletions cut 5 bases from V and 5 bases from J, with 20 bases between. The CDR3 sequence: CASSAAWGGARDTQYF. The DNA for the CDR3 is TGTGCCAGCAGCGCCGCCTGGGGGGGGGCTCGAGATACGCAGTATTTT.

V is TRBV6-5 and J is TRBJ1-1; D is uncertain. Trimming removed 7 bases at V and 4 bases at J, with 13 bases between. The CDR3 runs 13 residues. Germline CDR1 is MNHEY and CDR2 is SVGAGI. The CDR3 reads CASKDRESTEAFF. The CDR3 DNA reads TGTGCCAGCAAAGACCGGGAATCCACTGAAGCTTTCTTT.

The rearrangement links TRBV6-5 to TRBJ2-2; 8 bases match TRBD1. The V gene's germline CDR1 is MNHEY and CDR2 SVGAGI. V lost 8 bases and J lost 5; bases outside the gene matches: 10. The CDR3 contains 15 residues. The DNA of the CDR3 is TGTGCCAGCCAAAAGTTCGGACAGGGAACCGGGGAGCTGTTTTTT. This encodes CASQKFGQGTGELFF.

The table lists this clone with a count of one. V usage is TRBV5-1 and J usage is TRBJ2-3; 7 bases are shared with TRBD2. Per the germline V gene, CDR1 is SGHRS and CDR2 is YFSETQ. This CDR3 contains 16 residues. J gave up 3 bases and V 0 bases, and 7 bases lay outside the gene matches. For the CDR3, the DNA is TGCGCCAGCAGCTTGGCCGGCGGGGGATTTACAGATACGCAGTATTTT. Protein sequence: CASSLAGGGFTDTQYF.

The chain joins TRBV5-1 to TRBJ1-3; weak D call: TRBD1 (6 bases). The V end was cut by 0 bases, the J end by 0 bases, with 13 bases between. The V gene's germline CDR1 is SGHRS and CDR2 YFSETQ. The CDR3 has 17 amino acids. The CDR3 DNA follows: TGCGCCAGCAGCTTGGCCGACAGGCCGGACTCTGGAAACACCATATATTTT. This sequence encodes CASSLADRPDSGNTIYF.

The V call is TRBV28, the J call TRBJ1-2; 7 bases align to TRBD1. The germline V gene encodes CDR1 MDHEN and CDR2 SYDVKM. The CDR3 totals 13 residues. The trim removed 6 bases at V and 11 bases at J, leaving 12 bases unmatched. CDR3 in DNA: TGTGCCAGCAGACAAACGACAGGGCGTGGATACACCTTC. Translating it yields CASRQTTGRGYTF.

The sample holds a few counts of this clone. The V call is TRBV5-1, the J call TRBJ1-1; D not resolved. V dropped 1 base and J dropped 4 bases, with 14 bases sitting between them. Per germline, CDR1 SGHRS and CDR2 YFSETQ. The CDR3 loop spans 15 amino acids. Here the CDR3 reads CASSLRTAGGTEAFF. DNA for the CDR3: TGCGCCAGCAGCTTGAGGACGGCGGGCGGCACTGAAGCTTTCTTT.

This chain's CDR3 is CASSQGQLGPYEKLFF. The CDR3 region has the DNA TGCGCCAGCAGCCAAGGACAGCTCGGGCCTTATGAAAAACTGTTTTTT. The gene calls are TRBV4-1 and TRBJ1-4; weak D call: TRBD1 (5 bases). Germline loops: CDR1 MGHRA, CDR2 YSYEKL. There are 16 residues in the CDR3. V gave up 1 base and J gave up 6 bases, with 15 bases separating them.

This chain connects TRBV5-4 to TRBJ2-1, with a possible D match to TRBD1 (5 bases). CDR1 SGHNT and CDR2 YYREEE come from the germline V gene (reference sequence). With 4 bases removed from V and 0 bases from J, the gap between germline ends came to 11 bases. The CDR3 runs to 15 residues. The CDR3 loop is CASSPNRYSYNEQFF. The CDR3 DNA reads TGTGCCAGCAGCCCCAACAGGTACTCCTACAATGAGCAGTTCTTC.

This sequence joins TRBV3-1 (or the pseudogene TRBV3-2) and TRBJ2-7; TRBD2 is a possible D gene (6 bases). The CDR3 length is 14 residues. Germline V gives CDR1 LGHDT, CDR2 YNNKEL (reference sequence). V was clipped by 6 bases and J by 1 base, with 13 bases between them. The CDR3 region is CASSHSGFSYEQYF. Written as DNA, the CDR3 is TGTGCCAGCAGTCATAGCGGTTTTTCCTACGAGCAGTACTTC.

The chain combines TRBV7-9 with TRBJ2-7; TRBD1 matches at 9 bases. The CDR3 is 15 residues long. V gave up 5 bases and J gave up 6 bases; unmatched junction bases: 11. Germline CDR1 reads SEHNR; CDR2 reads FQNEAQ (reference sequence). The CDR3 DNA reads as TGTGCCAGCAGCCTTCTTTCGGACAGGGGCAGCGAGCAGTACTTC. It codes for CASSLLSDRGSEQYF.

The V and J genes are TRBV2 and TRBJ1-2, with D tentatively TRBD1 (5 bases). CDR3 length equals 15 residues. Per germline, CDR1 SNHLY and CDR2 FYNNEI. The ends were cut back, 6 bases at V and 7 bases at J, with 21 bases in the middle. The CDR3, as DNA: TGTGCCAGCAGGCCCCAGGGAGGGCATAGTGGTGGCTACACCTTC. Its protein product is CASRPQGGHSGGYTF.

The gene calls are TRBV29-1 and TRBJ1-2, with unresolved D. Deletions cut 0 bases from V and 8 bases from J, with 16 bases between. From germline, CDR1 is SQVTM and CDR2 ANQGSEA. The CDR3 is made up of 14 amino acids. The CDR3 is CSVEDQSVSEGYTF. The CDR3 nucleotides read TGCAGCGTTGAAGATCAGTCAGTATCCGAAGGCTACACCTTC. The full variable domain, rest sourced from reference TRBV29-1 and TRBJ1-2, is SAVISQKPSRDICQRGTSLTIQCQVDSQVTMMFWYRQQPGQSLTLIATANQGSEATYESGFVIDKFPISRPNLTFSTLTVSNMSPEDSSIYLCSVEDQSVSEGYTFGSGTRLTVV.

The V call is TRBV6-6, the J call TRBJ2-7; TRBD1 agrees at 7 bases. The CDR3 runs to 13 residues. Germline V gives CDR1 MNHNY, CDR2 SVGAGI (reference sequence). With 8 bases clipped from V and 7 bases from J, the junction kept 11 bases outside the gene matches. This CDR3 reads CASQRGLLWEQYF. The CDR3 region has the DNA TGTGCCAGCCAAAGGGGGCTTCTTTGGGAGCAGTACTTC.

The gene calls are TRBV28 and TRBJ1-2; D ambiguous. CDR1 and CDR2 from the germline V gene are MDHEN and SYDVKM. The CDR3 totals 11 residues. The V end was cut by 2 bases, the J end by 8 bases, with 6 bases between. CDR3 coding DNA: TGTGCCAGCAGTTTAAACTTAGGCTACACCTTC. This translates into CASSLNLGYTF.

This chain links TRBV7-2 with TRBJ1-1, with 7 bases fitting TRBD1. The J segment lost 10 bases and the V segment lost 4 bases, leaving 12 bases of the junction unmatched. This CDR3 is 14 amino acids long. Germline V CDR1 and CDR2: SGHTA, FQGNSA. The CDR3 sequence: CASSSQQGLWGAFF. As DNA, the CDR3 is TGTGCCAGCAGCTCCCAACAGGGGCTTTGGGGAGCTTTCTTT.